The 20 T cell receptor beta chains presented below share a single source sample, sequenced in a study of T cells after yellow fever vaccination. TCRdb independently ran MiXCR on the 5' RACE reads; one entry per CDR3 protein. The profile shows 500,000 to 650,000 distinct CDR3 sequences, around an eighth of them singletons. Material: PBMCs, obtained on the day of the yellow fever booster vaccination. These receptors originate from a man in his thirties or forties who received the YFV17D yellow fever vaccine.

The genes are TRBV6-5 and TRBJ2-5, with 10 bases fitting TRBD2. In germline, CDR1 is MNHEY, CDR2 SVGAGI. There are 17 residues in the CDR3. V lost 4 bases to trimming and J lost 2 bases; unmatched junction nucleotides: 10. CDR3 amino acids: CASSSLLGLAAQETQYF. As DNA, the CDR3 is TGTGCCAGCAGTTCCTTACTCGGACTAGCGGCTCAAGAGACCCAGTACTTC.

The rearrangement joins TRBV20-1 to TRBJ2-5, with D possibly called TRBD1 or TRBD2 (5 bases each). V lost 6 bases and J lost 3, with 20 bases in between. The CDR3 runs to 15 residues. CDR1 DFQATT and CDR2 SNEGSKA come from the germline V gene (reference sequence). DNA of the CDR3: TGCAGTGCCAACAGAATGGGGGTTGTTGAAGAGACCCAGTACTTC. Translation: CSANRMGVVEETQYF.

This clonotype appeared a few times. The V gene is TRBV10-3, the J gene TRBJ2-5; D not resolved. Trimming pared 2 bases from V and 5 bases from J, leaving 9 bases between. Germline V gene data show CDR1 as ENHRY and CDR2 as SYGVKD. The CDR3 is 13 residues long. The CDR3 spells CAISEDGYETQYF. The CDR3 nucleotides read TGTGCCATCAGTGAGGACGGATATGAGACCCAGTACTTC.

This chain links TRBV5-1 with TRBJ2-5; D is undetermined. Trimming took off 1 base at V and 5 bases at J, with 18 bases between the two ends. This CDR3 comprises 16 residues. Germline V gives CDR1 SGHRS, CDR2 YFSETQ. As DNA, the CDR3 is TGCGCCAGCAGCTTGCTCTCCTCGCTGGGGAAGGAGACCCAGTACTTC. The encoded protein is CASSLLSSLGKETQYF. Full variable domain (missing parts from reference TRBV5-1 and TRBJ2-5): KAGVTQTPRYLIKTRGQQVTLSCSPISGHRSVSWYQQTPGQGLQFLFEYFSETQRNKGNFPGRFSGRQFSNSRSEMNVSTLELGDSALYLCASSLLSSLGKETQYFGPGTRLLVL.

The chain's CDR3 is CASSPMSYNSPLHF. CDR3 coding DNA: TGTGCCAGCAGCCCCATGTCCTATAATTCACCCCTCCACTTT. This sequence joins TRBV6-1 and TRBJ1-6; D unresolved. Per germline, CDR1 MNHNS and CDR2 SASEGT. The CDR3 extends over 14 amino acids. The V gene lost 6 bases and the J gene lost 1 base, with 7 bases spanning the gap.

This clonotype has a handful of counts. The chain joins TRBV7-2 to TRBJ2-2; TRBD1 matches at 7 bases. This CDR3 contains 14 residues. CDR1 SGHTA and CDR2 FQGNSA come from the germline V gene. Unmatched junction bases numbered 3, after V lost 3 bases and J lost 5 bases. The CDR3 reads CASSFRGITGELFF. Here the CDR3 DNA reads TGTGCCAGCAGCTTCAGGGGGATTACCGGGGAGCTGTTTTTT.

In its sample, this clonotype was seen a few times. This chain links TRBV18 with TRBJ2-3; D ambiguous. CDR1 and CDR2 from the germline V gene are KGHSH and LQKENI. The CDR3 is 15 amino acids. Trimming removed 0 bases at V and 7 bases at J, with 14 bases between. DNA of the CDR3: TGTGCCAGCTCACCACCAGAAGCCGTCGGAAATACGCAGTATTTT. Protein product: CASSPPEAVGNTQYF.

Only a few counts were recorded for this clonotype. The chain's CDR3 is CASSLTPAGLIEAFF. CDR3 DNA sequence: TGTGCCAGCAGCTTAACCCCAGCGGGATTGATTGAAGCTTTCTTT. The chain employs TRBV7-2 and TRBJ1-1; D remains ambiguous. Germline V gene sequence: CDR1 SGHTA, CDR2 FQGNSA. V gave up 2 bases and J gave up 7 bases, with 17 bases separating them. CDR3 size: 15 residues.

This clonotype was counted only a few times. The V and J genes are TRBV20-1 and TRBJ1-6; D is perhaps TRBD1 (5 bases). This CDR3 has 14 amino acids. V lost 0 bases, J lost 10 bases, and 13 bases lay in between. Germline V gives CDR1 DFQATT, CDR2 SNEGSKA (reference sequence). DNA of the CDR3: TGCAGTGCTAGAGAGGGTGGACACCGGTCACCCCTCCACTTT. It encodes CSAREGGHRSPLHF.

This chain connects TRBV7-8 to TRBJ2-7, with D perhaps matching TRBD1 (5 bases). CDR3 length equals 14 residues. The V end was cut by 1 base, the J end by 6 bases, with 13 bases between. Looked up from germline, CDR1 is SGHVS and CDR2 is FQNEAQ. The CDR3 DNA reads TGTGCCAGCAGCTTAGGGCAGGGAATGGGCGAGCAGTACTTC. Its translation is CASSLGQGMGEQYF.

The chain is built from TRBV6-5 and TRBJ1-5; a possible D gene is TRBD1 (5 bases). This CDR3 spans 15 amino acids. Germline loops: CDR1 MNHEY, CDR2 SVGAGI. Trimming left V 0 bases short and J 4 bases short, with 10 bases between. This chain's CDR3 is CASSYSSGTNQPQHF. In nucleotides, the CDR3 is TGTGCCAGCAGTTACTCTTCCGGGACGAATCAGCCCCAGCATTTT.

V gene TRBV6-2 or TRBV6-3 combines with J gene TRBJ2-1; 9 bases are shared with TRBD2. Germline assignment: CDR1 MNHEY and CDR2 SVGEGT. The CDR3 totals 16 residues. V lost 10 bases to trimming and J lost 0 bases; unmatched junction nucleotides: 10. CDR3 DNA sequence: TGTGCCACCAGAGGACTAGCGCAACTCTCCTACAATGAGCAGTTCTTC. Its protein is CATRGLAQLSYNEQFF.

In its sample, this clonotype was seen a few times. The chain links TRBV6-1 to TRBJ2-1, with 12 positions matching TRBD2. Germline assignment: CDR1 MNHNS and CDR2 SASEGT. V gave up 11 bases and J gave up 8 bases; unmatched junction bases: 13. The CDR3 has 15 amino acids. The CDR3 DNA is TGTGCCTCAAGAGGACTAGCGGGGTTTCGGGATGAGCAGTTCTTC. Its translation is CASRGLAGFRDEQFF.

The chain carries TRBV5-5 and TRBJ2-7; TRBD1 might be the D (7 bases). Germline lookup yields CDR1 SGHKS and CDR2 YYEKEE (reference sequence). V shed 3 bases and J shed 0 bases, with 22 bases lying between them. This CDR3 comprises 18 residues. CDR3 sequence (DNA): TGTGCCAGCAGCTGGGACTCTGTAGGGGGCGGCCGCTCCTACGAGCAGTACTTC. Encoded protein: CASSWDSVGGGRSYEQYF.

This clonotype was detected many times. One end of the junction fails to match germline, which may point to a read error. The rearrangement uses TRBV12-3 or TRBV12-4 and TRBJ1-2; D not resolved. The CDR3 is 12 residues long. The chain's CDR3 is CASSLAGYGYTF. Here the CDR3 DNA reads TGCGCCAGCAGCTTGGCAGGTTATGGCTACACCTTC.

This clonotype has a handful of counts. This chain joins TRBV19 and TRBJ2-5; TRBD2 matches at 7 bases. The CDR3 consists of 15 residues. The germline gives CDR1 LNHDA, CDR2 SQIVND (reference sequence). The V gene end was trimmed by 9 bases and the J gene end by 11 bases; junction bases not matched to a gene: 21. This chain's CDR3 is CASASGLGPASSQYF. The CDR3 coding sequence is TGTGCCAGCGCCTCCGGACTAGGTCCCGCATCCTCGCAGTACTTC.

This clonotype turned up a few times. This chain uses TRBV27 with TRBJ2-1; TRBD2 aligns across 10 bases. This CDR3 region has 16 residues. Germline V gene sequence: CDR1 MNHEY, CDR2 SMNVEV (reference sequence). Germline trimming cut 4 bases from V and 3 bases from J; bases unmatched to any gene: 6. The CDR3 spells CASSSRTSGNYNEQFF. The CDR3 coding sequence is TGTGCCAGCAGTTCAAGGACTAGCGGAAACTACAATGAGCAGTTCTTC.

J is TRBJ2-3 and V is TRBV7-9, with D tentatively TRBD2 (6 bases). CDR1 and CDR2 (germline): SEHNR, FQNEAQ (reference sequence). The CDR3 is 15 residues long. V was trimmed by 5 bases and J by 4 bases, leaving 16 bases between them. The CDR3 DNA sequence: TGTGCCAGCAGCAGTGGTACGGGAGTGGCAGATACGCAGTATTTT. Residues: CASSSGTGVADTQYF.

The sample holds a few counts of this clonotype. The chain recombines TRBV7-2 with TRBJ2-7; no clear D. The V gene lost 3 bases and the J gene lost 7 bases, with 10 bases spanning the gap. Germline assignment: CDR1 SGHTA and CDR2 FQGNSA. CDR3 length: 12 residues. The CDR3: CASSFQGKEQYF. The CDR3 nucleotides read TGTGCCAGCAGCTTCCAAGGGAAGGAGCAGTACTTC.

This clonotype was observed a few times. The CDR3: CASSSLSSPQHF. The CDR3 DNA reads as TGTGCCAGCAGCTCCTTAAGTAGCCCCCAGCATTTT. The chain recombines TRBV7-2 with TRBJ1-5; D is ambiguous. This CDR3 comprises 12 residues. CDR1 is SGHTA, CDR2 FQGNSA, per germline. The germline V and J ends were trimmed by 4 bases and 10 bases, with 11 bases remaining between them.